The clone carrying this T cell receptor (beta chain) came up a few times. The data were obtained in a study of blood T cells in healthy people across ages. Combining a sample-barcoded 5' primer with a J-beta primer mix, a second PCR ran for roughly 6 to 12 cycles. Per sample, CDR3-containing paired-end reads numbered at least 2.5 million. TCRdb called the 5' RACE reads again in MiXCR, with one record for every CDR3 protein. The table lists hundreds of thousands of distinct CDR3 sequences, approximately 30% of them singletons. Sequenced: blood. The source of this sequence is a woman over 75 in good health.

The CDR3 DNA reads as TGCAGTGCTAGAGATTTAGCAGCGGGGGCCGTGGAGACCCAGTACTTC. Amino acids: CSARDLAAGAVETQYF. The rearrangement links TRBV20-1 to TRBJ2-5, with 8 bases matching TRBD2. V shed 0 bases and J 5 bases; nucleotides not matched to a gene: 11. The germline CDR1 and CDR2 sequences are DFQATT and SNEGSKA (reference sequence). The CDR3 length is 16 residues.